The entry below describes one T cell receptor (beta chain). The PCR employed 60 Vbeta primers together with 13 Jbeta primers. The table came from immunoSEQ multiplex PCR; TCRdb's copy has only in-frame clones and leaves some out. The sample includes roughly 120,000 clones. These data come from a study of cytomegalovirus exposure and HLA in healthy donors. V dropped 1 base and J dropped 5 bases, with 10 bases sitting between them. Germline CDR1 LGHNA, CDR2 YSLEER. The CDR3 totals 14 residues. The receptor was derived from a man aged 40-50 years in good health and CMV-seronegative. Source material: PBMCs. The V gene is TRBV4-3, the J gene TRBJ2-3; a possible D gene is TRBD1 (5 bases). The CDR3 DNA follows: TGCGCCAGCAGCCAAGGAAGCAGGGAAGATACGCAGTATTTT. This translates into CASSQGSREDTQYF.